The clone carrying this TCR beta chain has only a few counts. What it binds is unknown. V was trimmed by 0 bases and J by 5 bases, leaving 8 bases between them. This CDR3 contains 13 residues. The V gene's germline CDR1 is SGHKS and CDR2 YYEKEE (reference sequence). Sequencing was performed with immunoSEQ multiplex PCR; in TCRdb, only in-frame clones are kept and a portion is missing. Of approximately 11,000 clones detected, around 79% appear once; the ten largest clones hold under 25%. This entry comes from a study of OX40 agonist ivuxolimab in advanced cancers. Turning to the study itself: Partial responses were achieved by three patients, of whom one had hepatocellular carcinoma and two had cutaneous melanoma.

Regarding the study as a whole: Some patients who did not respond also had low normalized T-cell clonal expansion.

V usage is TRBV5-5 and J usage is TRBJ2-5; D is unclear. The TCR sequence derives from an adult with an advanced solid tumor such as melanoma, head and neck, liver or kidney cancer. The sample was CD4+ or CD8+ T cells sorted from blood, taken in a trial of the OX40 agonist ivuxolimab. CDR3 sequence: CASSLAPKETQYF. In DNA form, the CDR3 reads TGTGCCAGCAGCTTGGCGCCAAAGGAGACCCAGTACTTC.